This TCR beta chain was documented in a study of T cells in localized non-small cell lung cancer. Study conclusions and caveats: The study detected a median approximately 57 of the top 100 tumor clones in adjacent lung. Higher T cell density in the blood was associated with longer overall survival, whereas higher adjacent-lung clonality associated with shorter survival. Maximal T cell clonality occurred in uninvolved adjacent lung, with tumor ranking below it. As only one tumor region underwent sequencing, heterogeneity remains possible.

V was trimmed by 5 bases and J by 4 bases, leaving 17 bases between them. This CDR3 has 15 amino acids. The germline V gene has CDR1 SGHNT and CDR2 YENEEA. Points on this clone: Its target is not known.

Generated by immunoSEQ multiplex PCR, the TCRdb table keeps only in-frame clones and is missing some. The top ten hold roughly an eighth of the sample, which has 800 to 1,100 clones, 33% seen once. The rearrangement links TRBV11-3 to TRBJ1-2; TRBD1 might be the D (5 bases). The source is a female donor over 55 with stage I lung adenocarcinoma. This specimen consisted of normal lung tissue next to the tumor, obtained before any cancer treatment. DNA for the CDR3: TGTGCCAGCAGCCAAGTCCAGACGGGGGTCTATGGCTACACCTTC. Its translation is CASSQVQTGVYGYTF.